The 29 T cell receptor beta chains listed next were all sequenced from one sample in a study of blood T cell repertoires in COVID-19. Only in-frame clones appear in the TCRdb table, and some are missing; sequencing was by immunoSEQ multiplex PCR. The top ten hold over 15% of the sample, which has 80,000 or so clones, 65% to 90% seen once. Material: peripheral blood. Receptors were obtained from a human donor in a cohort sampled during active COVID-19.

The V call is TRBV6-5, the J call TRBJ1-1; TRBD1 agrees at 7 bases. CDR3 length: 13 residues. Per the germline V gene, CDR1 is MNHEY and CDR2 is SVGAGI. V gave up 4 bases and J gave up 9 bases; unmatched junction bases: 8. This CDR3 reads CASSSAGDRKAFF. The CDR3, as DNA: TGTGCCAGCAGTTCCGCAGGGGACAGAAAAGCTTTCTTT.

CDR3 protein: CASSPEDRVGKLFF. In nucleotides, the CDR3 is TGCGCCAGCAGCCCTGAGGACAGGGTTGGAAAACTGTTTTTT. The chain employs TRBV4-3 and TRBJ1-4, with 8 bases lining up with TRBD1. Germline loops: CDR1 LGHNA, CDR2 YSLEER. The CDR3 covers 14 residues. Trimming cost V 4 bases and J 10 bases; bases outside gene matches: 8.

This clone was observed a handful of times. The chain combines TRBV5-1 with TRBJ2-1; 11 nucleotides align to TRBD1. Looked up from germline, CDR1 is SGHRS and CDR2 is YFSETQ. This CDR3 has 15 residues. J gave up 12 bases and V 4 bases, and 12 bases lay outside the gene matches. The CDR3 is CASSPVPGQGEVQFF. The CDR3 DNA reads as TGCGCCAGCAGCCCGGTCCCGGGACAGGGGGAGGTGCAGTTCTTC.

V gene TRBV7-2 combines with J gene TRBJ2-1; 9 positions match TRBD2. Germline loops: CDR1 SGHTA, CDR2 FQGNSA. The CDR3 length is 16 residues. The ends lost 0 bases at V and 2 bases at J; junction bases unmatched: 2. The CDR3: CASSLAGGGAYNEQFF. The DNA for the CDR3 is TGTGCCAGCAGCTTAGCAGGCGGGGGGGCCTACAATGAGCAGTTCTTC.

Only a few counts were recorded for this clone. The chain uses TRBV5-4 and TRBJ2-1; 15 bases align to TRBD2. The CDR3 spans 15 residues. The J segment lost 8 bases and the V segment lost 2 bases, leaving 2 bases of the junction unmatched. Germline V lookup: CDR1 SGHNT, CDR2 YYREEE (reference sequence). The CDR3 region is CASSFGTSGGYEQFF. The CDR3 DNA reads as TGTGCCAGCAGCTTCGGGACTAGCGGGGGGTATGAGCAGTTCTTC. The complete variable domain, with remaining parts taken from reference TRBV5-4 and TRBJ2-1, reads ETGVTQSPTHLIKTRGQQVTLRCSSQSGHNTVSWYQQALGQGPQFIFQYYREEENGRGNFPPRFSGLQFPNYSSELNVNALELDDSALYLCASSFGTSGGYEQFFGPGTRLTVL.

This chain connects TRBV6-1 to TRBJ2-2; 10 bases map to TRBD2. Looked up from germline, CDR1 is MNHNS and CDR2 is SASEGT. This CDR3 is built from 16 residues. V lost 4 bases, J lost 6 bases, and 8 bases stayed unmatched. In nucleotides, the CDR3 is TGTGCCAGCAGTGTAACCGGGACTAGCGCCGCCGGGGAGCTGTTTTTT. Translating it yields CASSVTGTSAAGELFF.

This chain joins TRBV5-4 and TRBJ1-1; D is ambiguous. The germline V and J ends were trimmed by 0 bases and 1 base, with 7 bases remaining between them. The CDR3 spans 14 residues. The germline V gene has CDR1 SGHNT and CDR2 YYREEE (reference sequence). The CDR3 region has the DNA TGTGCCAGCAGCTTGGACAGCACGAACACTGAAGCTTTCTTT. Encoded protein: CASSLDSTNTEAFF.

In DNA, the CDR3 is TGTGCCAGCAGTTTAAGGCCCGGACAGGGGTCGATGGAGCTGTTTTTT. Its translation is CASSLRPGQGSMELFF. The chain couples TRBV28 to TRBJ2-2; 9 positions match TRBD1. Germline-derived CDR1 and CDR2 are MDHEN and SYDVKM. The CDR3 runs to 16 residues. Trimming at V came to 2 bases and at J to 10 bases, leaving 11 bases not matched to a gene.

J is TRBJ1-2 and V is TRBV7-2; TRBD1 is a possible D gene (5 bases). Germline V gene sequence: CDR1 SGHTA, CDR2 FQGNSA. V lost 5 bases, J lost 3 bases, and 13 bases lay in between. This CDR3 region has 14 residues. CDR3 residues: CASSPWGVDYGYTF. CDR3 DNA: TGTGCCAGCAGCCCGTGGGGGGTCGACTATGGCTACACCTTC.

The chain is built from TRBV12-5 and TRBJ2-2; TRBD1 matches 10 bases. With 0 bases clipped from V and 4 bases from J, the junction kept 8 bases outside the gene matches. The CDR3 runs 18 residues. Germline V gives CDR1 LGHNT, CDR2 FRNRAP. CDR3 sequence reads: CASGLVRTGTGVTGELFF. CDR3 nucleotides: TGTGCTAGTGGTTTGGTACGGACCGGGACAGGGGTCACCGGGGAGCTGTTTTTT. The entire variable domain, with the rest obtained from reference TRBV12-5 and TRBJ2-2, is as follows: DARVTQTPRHKVTEMGQEVTMRCQPILGHNTVFWYRQTMMQGLELLAYFRNRAPLDDSGMPKDRFSAEMPDATLATLKIQPSEPRDSAVYFCASGLVRTGTGVTGELFFGEGSRLTVL.

This clone was seen once. The CDR3 DNA reads as TGCGCCAGCAGCTCCCTGAACAGGCCGAACACCGGGGAGCTGTTTTTT. Translation: CASSSLNRPNTGELFF. The V gene is TRBV5-1, the J gene TRBJ2-2; TRBD1 might be the D (5 bases). V lost 3 bases and J lost 0, with 12 bases in between. CDR3 length: 16 residues. Germline CDR1 is SGHRS and CDR2 is YFSETQ.

This sequence joins TRBV7-2 and TRBJ1-5; perhaps TRBD1 as D (5 bases). Trimming removed 1 base from V and 0 bases from J, with 13 bases in between. CDR3 length equals 17 residues. Germline CDR1 and CDR2: SGHTA and FQGNSA. CDR3 protein: CASSLGGGVRSNQPQHF. CDR3 sequence (DNA): TGTGCCAGCAGCTTAGGGGGGGGGGTACGTAGCAATCAGCCCCAGCATTTT.

V is TRBV5-1 and J is TRBJ2-3, with 7 bases identical to TRBD2. With 0 bases clipped from V and 2 bases from J, the junction kept 12 bases outside the gene matches. The CDR3 length is 18 residues. Per germline, CDR1 SGHRS and CDR2 YFSETQ. CDR3 sequence reads: CASSLDGAGFGYTDTQYF. In DNA, the CDR3 is TGCGCCAGCAGCTTGGATGGAGCGGGATTCGGGTACACAGATACGCAGTATTTT.

The rearrangement joins TRBV14 to TRBJ2-6, with D possibly TRBD1 on 6 matching bases. The CDR3 loop spans 17 amino acids. CDR1 is SGHDN and CDR2 is FVKESK in the germline V gene. Trimming took 2 bases from V and 1 from J, leaving 12 bases between them. CDR3 sequence: CASSQTSQGSGANVLTF. The CDR3 coding sequence is TGTGCCAGCAGCCAAACCTCTCAGGGGTCTGGGGCCAACGTCCTGACTTTC.

V gene TRBV2 combines with J gene TRBJ2-3, with D perhaps matching TRBD1 (6 bases). From germline, CDR1 is SNHLY and CDR2 FYNNEI. The CDR3 totals 14 residues. V gave up 1 base and J gave up 2 bases, with 7 bases separating them. The CDR3 is CASSEGTATDTQYF. CDR3 bases: TGTGCCAGCAGTGAAGGGACAGCCACAGATACGCAGTATTTT.

The V call is TRBV19, the J call TRBJ2-3, with 8 bases identical to TRBD2. Germline V lookup: CDR1 LNHDA, CDR2 SQIVND (reference sequence). The CDR3 is 16 residues long. J lost 2 bases, V lost 8 bases, and 12 bases had no gene match. In nucleotides, the CDR3 is TGTGCCAGTTTAAGAATAGCGGGGTCCCTCACAGATACGCAGTATTTT. Its translation is CASLRIAGSLTDTQYF.

CDR3 region: CASSQDGYRADGNTIYF. The DNA for the CDR3 is TGCGCCAGCAGCCAAGACGGGTACAGGGCGGACGGAAACACCATATATTTT. The chain employs TRBV4-1 and TRBJ1-3, with a possible D match to TRBD1 (6 bases). The germline V gene has CDR1 MGHRA and CDR2 YSYEKL. The length of the CDR3 is 17 residues. Trimming removed 0 bases from V and 4 bases from J, with 16 bases in between.

The chain links TRBV5-1 to TRBJ1-2; 8 nucleotides align to TRBD1. CDR3 length equals 13 residues. The J segment lost 3 bases and the V segment lost 4 bases, leaving 2 bases of the junction unmatched. The V gene's germline CDR1 is SGHRS and CDR2 YFSETQ. The CDR3 nucleotides are TGCGCCAGCAGCGTGGACAGGGACTATGGCTACACCTTC. It encodes CASSVDRDYGYTF. Drawing the rest from reference TRBV5-1 and TRBJ1-2, the complete variable domain is KAGVTQTPRYLIKTRGQQVTLSCSPISGHRSVSWYQQTPGQGLQFLFEYFSETQRNKGNFPGRFSGRQFSNSRSEMNVSTLELGDSALYLCASSVDRDYGYTFGSGTRLTVV.

This chain links TRBV5-1 with TRBJ2-3; TRBD1 matches 11 bases. CDR1 and CDR2 (germline): SGHRS, YFSETQ. V shed 7 bases and J 4 bases; nucleotides not matched to a gene: 23. There are 20 residues in the CDR3. The CDR3 reads CASAAPGQGVAGSLPDTQYF. The CDR3 coding sequence is TGCGCCAGCGCTGCCCCGGGACAGGGGGTTGCGGGCAGCCTCCCAGATACGCAGTATTTT.

The chain couples TRBV5-8 to TRBJ2-7, with 14 bases that match TRBD2. The germline CDR1 and CDR2 sequences are SGHTS and YDEGEE. The CDR3 sequence is 15 residues long. V gave up 0 bases and J gave up 4 bases; unmatched junction bases: 0. The CDR3 reads CASSLGLAGGYEQYF. The CDR3 DNA is TGTGCCAGCAGCTTGGGACTAGCGGGAGGGTACGAGCAGTACTTC. Complete variable domain (other parts from reference TRBV5-8 and TRBJ2-7): EAGVTQSPTHLIKTRGQQATLRCSPISGHTSVYWYQQALGLGLQFLLWYDEGEERNRGNFPPRFSGRQFPNYSSELNVNALELEDSALYLCASSLGLAGGYEQYFGPGTRLTVT.

V usage is TRBV27 and J usage is TRBJ1-5; a weak D match, TRBD1 (6 bases). Trimming took 6 bases from V and 7 from J, leaving 10 bases between them. Germline values: CDR1 MNHEY, CDR2 SMNVEV (reference sequence). CDR3 length: 12 residues. The CDR3 spells CASSLQGQPQHF. Here the CDR3 DNA reads TGTGCCAGCAGCCTACAGGGCCAGCCCCAGCATTTT.

The rearrangement links TRBV5-1 to TRBJ2-7; tentative D call: TRBD1 (6 bases). The germline V gene encodes CDR1 SGHRS and CDR2 YFSETQ. This CDR3 has 13 amino acids. V was trimmed by 4 bases and J by 6 bases, leaving 14 bases between them. Written as DNA, the CDR3 is TGCGCCAGCAGCCCACTACAGGGTACCGAGCAGTACTTC. Translating gives CASSPLQGTEQYF. The whole variable domain, filled in from reference TRBV5-1 and TRBJ2-7, reads KAGVTQTPRYLIKTRGQQVTLSCSPISGHRSVSWYQQTPGQGLQFLFEYFSETQRNKGNFPGRFSGRQFSNSRSEMNVSTLELGDSALYLCASSPLQGTEQYFGPGTRLTVT.

This clone was detected only once. The chain couples TRBV15 to TRBJ2-1; 7 nucleotides align to TRBD2. V trimming: 1 base; J trimming: 8 bases; junction bases outside the gene matches: 8. The germline V gene has CDR1 LNHNV and CDR2 YYDKDF (reference sequence). The CDR3 runs to 15 residues. CDR3 sequence: CATSRVREAVYEQFF. The CDR3 DNA reads as TGTGCCACCAGCAGAGTACGGGAGGCCGTATATGAGCAGTTCTTC. Supplemented by reference TRBV15 and TRBJ2-1, the full variable domain reads DAMVIQNPRYQVTQFGKPVTLSCSQTLNHNVMYWYQQKSSQAPKLLFHYYDKDFNNEADTPDNFQSRRPNTSFCFLDIRSPGLGDTAMYLCATSRVREAVYEQFFGPGTRLTVL.

This chain links TRBV6-5 with TRBJ2-7, with 9 nucleotides matching TRBD1. There are 15 residues in the CDR3. The V and J ends lost 5 bases and 6 bases, in that order; junction bases with no gene match: 11. Germline loops: CDR1 MNHEY, CDR2 SVGAGI. The CDR3 bases are TGTGCCAGCAGTCTAGCGCCGGGACAGGGAGGCGAGCAGTACTTC. Amino acids: CASSLAPGQGGEQYF.

The rearrangement uses TRBV11-3 and TRBJ2-2, with a tentative D call TRBD2 (5 bases). V lost 7 bases to trimming and J lost 4 bases, with 13 bases between them. Germline V gene lookup returns CDR1 SGHNT and CDR2 YENEEA. CDR3 length: 14 amino acids. CDR3 sequence (DNA): TGTGCCAGCACAATGGGCGGGCCCACCGGGGAGCTGTTTTTT. This encodes CASTMGGPTGELFF.

V is TRBV27 and J is TRBJ2-3, with 8 bases matching TRBD2. J gave up 5 bases and V 2 bases, and 6 bases lay outside the gene matches. CDR1 is MNHEY, CDR2 SMNVEV, per germline (reference sequence). This CDR3 contains 15 residues. CDR3 DNA: TGTGCCAGCAGTTTAGGGCTAGCGGGTATAGATACGCAGTATTTT. It specifies CASSLGLAGIDTQYF.

This clone occurred a few times. This CDR3 is CASSRRGGVKGNEQYF. CDR3 coding DNA: TGTGCCAGCAGTCGGCGGGGAGGGGTGAAGGGCAACGAGCAGTACTTC. The chain combines TRBV28 with TRBJ2-7; 7 positions match TRBD2. This CDR3 has 16 residues. From germline, CDR1 is MDHEN and CDR2 SYDVKM. V was pared by 5 bases and J by 5 bases, with 15 bases of the junction left unmatched.

This chain uses TRBV10-3 with TRBJ1-1, with TRBD1 matching over 10 bases. V dropped 0 bases and J dropped 4; count of bases not matched to a gene: 8. This CDR3 is 17 amino acids long. CDR1 is ENHRY and CDR2 is SYGVKD in the germline V gene. CDR3 nucleotide sequence: TGTGCCATCAGTGAGTCGACGACAGGGGGCTGGGGCACTGAAGCTTTCTTT. Its protein is CAISESTTGGWGTEAFF.

This chain joins TRBV6-6 and TRBJ2-6, with D uncertain. The V end was cut by 2 bases, the J end by 0 bases, with 8 bases between. This CDR3 spans 16 amino acids. Per germline, CDR1 MNHNY and CDR2 SVGAGI (reference sequence). DNA for the CDR3: TGTGCCAGCAGTTACCTCCAGGTCTCTGGGGCCAACGTCCTGACTTTC. This sequence encodes CASSYLQVSGANVLTF.